Listed below are T cell receptor beta chains from one sample, sequenced in a study of shared clonotypes between healthy human individuals. The assay was immunoSEQ multiplex PCR, and TCRdb's table has in-frame clones only and misses some. The sample shows approximately 1,500,000 clones, roughly 96% of them seen only once. The material sequenced was naive CD4+ T cells sorted from blood. Source of these receptors: a man aged 25 to 40 in good health. The CDR3 runs from the conserved cysteine through the conserved F or W. The D gene is left open where the match is weak. Not every row has a clone size; where given, it reads once, few, many or a size class.

J gene,V gene,D gene,clone size,CDR3 DNA,CDR3 protein
TRBJ1-1,TRBV6-5,NA,NA,TGTGCCAGCAGCCCCGGACAGTCGAGGACTGAAGCTTTCTTT,CASSPGQSRTEAFF
TRBJ2-1,TRBV30,NA,NA,TGTGCCTGGAGTGCCGCATGGCCGGGACCATACAATGAGCAGTTCTTC,CAWSAAWPGPYNEQFF
TRBJ2-1,TRBV28,TRBD1,NA,TGTGCCAGCAGCCAAAATCAGGGGGTACCGGATGAGCAGTTCTTC,CASSQNQGVPDEQFF
TRBJ2-7,TRBV6-1,TRBD1,NA,TGTGCCAGCGGGAGGACAGGGGACGGATACGAGCAGTACTTC,CASGRTGDGYEQYF
TRBJ2-1,TRBV7-2,NA,once,TGTGCCAGCAGCTTAAGAGGACTCCAATACAATGAGCAGTTCTTC,CASSLRGLQYNEQFF
TRBJ2-2,TRBV19,NA,NA,TGTGCCAGTAGGTGGACTCCTAACACCGGGGAGCTGTTTTTT,CASRWTPNTGELFF
TRBJ2-7,TRBV5-5,NA,NA,TGTGCCAGCAGCTTTTCAATAGAGCAGTACTTC,CASSFSIEQYF
TRBJ1-2,TRBV29-1,NA,NA,TGCAGCGTTGGTGAGGGGGTGTTAGATGGCTACACCTTC,CSVGEGVLDGYTF
TRBJ2-7,TRBV28,NA,NA,TGTGCCAGCAGTCTAACGGGACTGGGCTACGAGCAGTACTTC,CASSLTGLGYEQYF
TRBJ2-7,TRBV29-1,TRBD1,NA,TGCAGCGTTGAAACAGGACAGGGGGCTGGGGCCTACGAGCAGTACTTC,CSVETGQGAGAYEQYF
TRBJ2-3,TRBV10-3,NA,NA,TGTGCCATCAGGGACCACACAGATACGCAGTATTTT,CAIRDHTDTQYF
TRBJ1-4,TRBV28,NA,NA,TGTGCCAGCAGTTTACAAAAGGGGACATGGAAGGAGGATGAAAAACTGTTTTTT,CASSLQKGTWKEDEKLFF
TRBJ2-5,TRBV7-6,NA,NA,TGTGCCAGCAGCTTAGGATTGAGGGGCTCGGGGACCCAGTACTTC,CASSLGLRGSGTQYF
TRBJ1-4,TRBV28,TRBD1,NA,TGTGCCAGCAGTTTCGGGGACAGGGTTAATGAAAAACTGTTTTTT,CASSFGDRVNEKLFF
TRBJ1-2,TRBV6-5,TRBD1,few,TGTGCCAGCAGTTACTCTGGACAGGGGGAGAAATATGGCTACACCTTC,CASSYSGQGEKYGYTF
TRBJ2-5,TRBV5-1,TRBD1,NA,TGCGCCAGCAGCTCCAGGGACGGACAGGTCGAAGAGACCCAGTACTTC,CASSSRDGQVEETQYF
TRBJ2-1,TRBV18,TRBD2,NA,TGTGCCAGCTCACCACGGCGGGAGAGGGATGAGCAGTTCTTC,CASSPRRERDEQFF
TRBJ2-4,TRBV27,TRBD2,NA,TGTGCCAGCAGTCCAACTGGGAGGGTAGCCACGTACTTC,CASSPTGRVATYF
TRBJ2-7,TRBV10-1,TRBD2,few,TGCGCCAGCAGTGCCCTAGCGGGAGCCCTCTACGAGCAGTACTTC,CASSALAGALYEQYF
TRBJ1-5,TRBV7-2,NA,NA,TGTGCCAGCAGCTTAGTCACAGGGATAGTGCAGCCCCAGCATTTT,CASSLVTGIVQPQHF
TRBJ2-1,TRBV9,NA,once,TGTGCCAGCAATTCCGGGGGGCTACTCTCCTACAATGAGCAGTTCTTC,CASNSGGLLSYNEQFF
TRBJ2-7,TRBV18,NA,NA,TGTGCCAGCTCACCAAAAGCAGAGCAGTACTTC,CASSPKAEQYF
TRBJ2-5,TRBV27,TRBD2,NA,TGTGCCAGCAGTTTCTGGGCTAGCGGAGAAGAGACCCAGTACTTC,CASSFWASGEETQYF
TRBJ2-7,TRBV10-3,TRBD2,NA,TGTGCCATCACGGGCGGGAGTTACGAGCAGTACTTC,CAITGGSYEQYF
TRBJ1-5,TRBV29-1,NA,once,TGCATCAGGGGCGCCCCGGTGGATCAGCCCCAGCATTTT,CIRGAPVDQPQHF
TRBJ2-7,TRBV25-1,NA,NA,TGTGCCAGCAGTGTTCTAGAAGCCTACGAGCAGTACTTC,CASSVLEAYEQYF
TRBJ2-1,TRBV7-7,TRBD2,NA,TGTGCCAGCAGCCAAACTAGCGGGGCATACAATGAGCAGTTCTTC,CASSQTSGAYNEQFF
TRBJ2-1,TRBV18,NA,NA,TGTGCCAGCTCACCAAGGGACAATGAGCAGTTCTTC,CASSPRDNEQFF
TRBJ1-1,TRBV11-2,NA,NA,TGTGCCAGCAGCTTTAAGGGTACTACTGAAGCTTTCTTT,CASSFKGTTEAFF
TRBJ2-1,TRBV19,TRBD2,NA,TGTGCCAGTAGTACCTCCGGCGGGAGACTCTACAATGAGCAGTTCTTC,CASSTSGGRLYNEQFF
TRBJ2-7,TRBV6-1,TRBD2,NA,TGTGCCAGCAGACCGACTAGCGGGAGATCGGGCGAGCAGTACTTC,CASRPTSGRSGEQYF
TRBJ2-7,TRBV7-2,NA,NA,TGTGCCAGCAGCTTCCCCTACGAGCAGTACTTC,CASSFPYEQYF
TRBJ1-1,TRBV2,NA,NA,TGTGCCAGCAGTCTGGACAGCGCTGAAGCTTTCTTT,CASSLDSAEAFF
TRBJ1-2,TRBV19,TRBD1,NA,TGTGCCAGTAGTACTCCCCGGGACAGGATTGGCTATGGCTACACCTTC,CASSTPRDRIGYGYTF
TRBJ2-2,TRBV27,NA,NA,TGTGCCAGCATTCGGACGGGGGACACCGGGGAGCTGTTTTTT,CASIRTGDTGELFF
TRBJ1-1,TRBV18,NA,NA,TGTGCCAGCTCACAGGGGCGTCAGAACACTGAAGCTTTCTTT,CASSQGRQNTEAFF
TRBJ2-1,TRBV6-4,NA,NA,TGTGCCAGCAGAGGCGGAAGGCACAATGAGCAGTTCTTC,CASRGGRHNEQFF
TRBJ2-7,TRBV7-7,TRBD1,NA,TGTGCTAGCAGCTCTGACAGGGGGAGCGAGCAGTACTTC,CASSSDRGSEQYF
TRBJ1-2,TRBV10-3,NA,NA,TGTGCCATCAGAACAGCAGATAACTATGGCTACACCTTC,CAIRTADNYGYTF
TRBJ1-1,TRBV28,NA,once,TGTGCCAGCAGTTTCCTCGACAGCACCCCTAATGAAGCTTTCTTT,CASSFLDSTPNEAFF
TRBJ2-7,TRBV5-1,NA,NA,TGCGCCAGCAGCATGGACAGCTCCTACGAGCAGTACTTC,CASSMDSSYEQYF
TRBJ2-5,TRBV6-5,TRBD2,NA,TGTGCTGTACGGAGACTAGCCGGCGAGACCCAGTACTTC,CAVRRLAGETQYF
TRBJ2-7,TRBV25-1,NA,NA,TGTGCCAGCAGTAGCGCCTCCTACTACGAGCAGTACTTC,CASSSASYYEQYF
TRBJ2-4,TRBV5-1,NA,NA,TGCGCCAGCAGCTTGGAAGGGCGAGTAAACATTCAGTACTTC,CASSLEGRVNIQYF
TRBJ1-1,TRBV5-1,NA,NA,TGCGCCAGCAGCGACGGGTTAAGGGCTGAAGCTTTCTTT,CASSDGLRAEAFF
TRBJ2-1,TRBV7-2,NA,NA,TGTGCCAGCAGCTTGCACACCTACAATGAGCAGTTCTTC,CASSLHTYNEQFF
TRBJ1-2,TRBV30,NA,NA,TGTGCCTGGAGTGCATCCAGTAACTATGGCTACACCTTC,CAWSASSNYGYTF
TRBJ2-1,TRBV5-1,NA,NA,TGCGCCAGCAGCTCCATTACAGGGGGAGGGTATAGGAATGAGCAGTTCTTC,CASSSITGGGYRNEQFF
TRBJ2-5,TRBV19,NA,NA,TGTGCCAGTAGCCCCTGGGACTTCCAAGAGACCCAGTACTTC,CASSPWDFQETQYF
TRBJ2-6,TRBV28,NA,NA,TGTGCCACTACGATCCCCCCGGGCTCTGGGGCCAACGTCCTGACTTTC,CATTIPPGSGANVLTF
TRBJ2-1,TRBV10-1,TRBD1,NA,TGCGCCAGCAGGGGGACAGGGGGCAATGAGCAGTTCTTC,CASRGTGGNEQFF
TRBJ2-1,TRBV12-5,NA,NA,TGTGCTAGTGCTATGAGCGGTTCGGATGAGCAGTTCTTC,CASAMSGSDEQFF
TRBJ1-4,TRBV5-1,NA,NA,TGCGCCAGCAGCTCCATGGACAGTGAAAAACTGTTTTTT,CASSSMDSEKLFF